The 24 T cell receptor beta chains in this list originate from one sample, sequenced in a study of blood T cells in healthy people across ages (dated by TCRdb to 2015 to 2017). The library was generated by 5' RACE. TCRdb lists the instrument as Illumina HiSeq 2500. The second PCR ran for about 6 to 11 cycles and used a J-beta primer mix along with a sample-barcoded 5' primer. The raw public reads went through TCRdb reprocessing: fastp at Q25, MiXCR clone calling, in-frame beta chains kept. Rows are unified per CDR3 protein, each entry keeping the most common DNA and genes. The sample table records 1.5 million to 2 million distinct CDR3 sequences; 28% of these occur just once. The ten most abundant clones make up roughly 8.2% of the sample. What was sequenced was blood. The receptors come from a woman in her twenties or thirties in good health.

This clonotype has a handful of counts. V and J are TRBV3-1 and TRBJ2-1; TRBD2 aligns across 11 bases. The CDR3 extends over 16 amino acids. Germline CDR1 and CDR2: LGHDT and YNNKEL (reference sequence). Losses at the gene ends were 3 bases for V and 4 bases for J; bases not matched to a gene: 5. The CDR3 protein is CASSHLAGGSYNEQFF. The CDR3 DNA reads TGTGCCAGCAGCCACCTAGCGGGAGGTTCTTACAATGAGCAGTTCTTC.

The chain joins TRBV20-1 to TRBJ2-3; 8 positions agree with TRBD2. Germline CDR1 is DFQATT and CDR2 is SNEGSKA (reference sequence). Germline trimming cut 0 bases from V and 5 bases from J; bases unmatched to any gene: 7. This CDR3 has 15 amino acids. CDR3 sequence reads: CSARDIRAGVDTQYF. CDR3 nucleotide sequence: TGCAGTGCTAGAGATATCCGAGCGGGAGTAGATACGCAGTATTTT.

The CDR3 region is CASQGPYTGELFF. For the CDR3, the DNA is TGTGCCAGCCAGGGCCCATACACCGGGGAGCTGTTTTTT. The chain is built from TRBV12-3 or TRBV12-4 and TRBJ2-2; maybe TRBD1 (5 bases). This CDR3 contains 13 residues. The V gene lost 8 bases and the J gene lost 3 bases, with 10 bases spanning the gap.

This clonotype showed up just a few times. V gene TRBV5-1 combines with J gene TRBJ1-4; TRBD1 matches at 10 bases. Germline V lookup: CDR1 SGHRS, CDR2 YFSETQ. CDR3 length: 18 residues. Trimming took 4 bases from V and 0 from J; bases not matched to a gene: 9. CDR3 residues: CASSVGQGTVATNEKLFF. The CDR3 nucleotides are TGCGCCAGCAGCGTGGGACAGGGGACCGTTGCAACTAATGAAAAACTGTTTTTT. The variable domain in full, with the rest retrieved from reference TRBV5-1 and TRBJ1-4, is KAGVTQTPRYLIKTRGQQVTLSCSPISGHRSVSWYQQTPGQGLQFLFEYFSETQRNKGNFPGRFSGRQFSNSRSEMNVSTLELGDSALYLCASSVGQGTVATNEKLFFGSGTQLSVL.

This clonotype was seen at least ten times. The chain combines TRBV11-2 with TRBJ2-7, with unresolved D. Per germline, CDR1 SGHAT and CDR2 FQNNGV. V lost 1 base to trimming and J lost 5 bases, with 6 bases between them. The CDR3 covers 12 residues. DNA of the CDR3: TGTGCCAGCAGCTTAGTTACGGACGAGCAGTACTTC. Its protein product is CASSLVTDEQYF.

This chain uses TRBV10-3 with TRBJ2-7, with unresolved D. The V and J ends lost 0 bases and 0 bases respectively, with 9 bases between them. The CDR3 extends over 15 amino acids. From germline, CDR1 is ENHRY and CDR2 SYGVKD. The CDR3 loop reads CAISESGLISYEQYF. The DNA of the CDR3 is TGTGCCATCAGTGAGTCGGGTCTCATCTCCTACGAGCAGTACTTC.

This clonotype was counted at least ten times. The DNA for the CDR3 is TGCAGTGCTAGTCGAGCGGGGGCGAGCTCCTACGAGCAGTACTTC. The encoded protein is CSASRAGASSYEQYF. The rearrangement uses TRBV20-1 and TRBJ2-7; 8 nucleotides agree with TRBD2. The germline gives CDR1 DFQATT, CDR2 SNEGSKA (reference sequence). The CDR3 is made up of 15 amino acids. Germline trimming cut 3 bases from V and 0 bases from J; bases unmatched to any gene: 7.

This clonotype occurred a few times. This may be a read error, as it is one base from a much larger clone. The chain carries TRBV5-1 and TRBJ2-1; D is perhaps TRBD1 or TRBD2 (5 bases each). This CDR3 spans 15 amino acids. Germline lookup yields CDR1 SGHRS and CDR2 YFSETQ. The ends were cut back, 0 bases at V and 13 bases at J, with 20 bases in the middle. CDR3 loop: CASSLGESRGETQFF. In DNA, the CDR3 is TGCGCCAGCAGCTTGGGGGAATCGAGGGGTGAGACCCAGTTCTTC.

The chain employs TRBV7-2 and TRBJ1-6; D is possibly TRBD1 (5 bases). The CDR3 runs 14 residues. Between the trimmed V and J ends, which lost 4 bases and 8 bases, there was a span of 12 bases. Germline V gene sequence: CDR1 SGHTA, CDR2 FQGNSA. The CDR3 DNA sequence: TGTGCCAGCAGCTCCGGGACGGGTCATTCACCCCTCCACTTT. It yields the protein CASSSGTGHSPLHF.

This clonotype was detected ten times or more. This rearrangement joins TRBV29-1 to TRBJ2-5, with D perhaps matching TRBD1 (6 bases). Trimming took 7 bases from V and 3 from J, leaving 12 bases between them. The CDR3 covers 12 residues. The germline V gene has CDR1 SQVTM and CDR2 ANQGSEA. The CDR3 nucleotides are TGCAGCGCCAAGACAGGTGAAGAGACCCAGTACTTC. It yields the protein CSAKTGEETQYF.

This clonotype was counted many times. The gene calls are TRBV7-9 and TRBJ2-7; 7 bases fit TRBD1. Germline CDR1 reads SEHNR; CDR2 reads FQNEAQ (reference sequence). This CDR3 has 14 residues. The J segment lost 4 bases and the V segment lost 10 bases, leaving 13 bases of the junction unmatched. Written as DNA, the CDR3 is TGTGCCACCATGAAACCGGGACAGATATACGAGCAGTACTTC. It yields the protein CATMKPGQIYEQYF.

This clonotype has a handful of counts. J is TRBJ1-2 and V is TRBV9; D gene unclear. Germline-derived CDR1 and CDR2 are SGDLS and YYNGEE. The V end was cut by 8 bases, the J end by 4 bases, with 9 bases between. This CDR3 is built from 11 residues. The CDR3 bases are TGTGCCAGTCAGAGTGTCTATGGCTACACCTTC. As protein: CASQSVYGYTF.

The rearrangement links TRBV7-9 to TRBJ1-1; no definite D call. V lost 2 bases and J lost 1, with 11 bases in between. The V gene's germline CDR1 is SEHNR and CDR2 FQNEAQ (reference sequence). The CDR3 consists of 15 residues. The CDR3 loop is CASSLFPGRNTEAFF. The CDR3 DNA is TGTGCCAGCAGCTTATTCCCGGGGAGGAACACTGAAGCTTTCTTT. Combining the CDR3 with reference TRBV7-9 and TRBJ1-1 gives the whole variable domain DTGVSQNPRHKITKRGQNVTFRCDPISEHNRLYWYRQTLGQGPEFLTYFQNEAQLEKSRLLSDRFSAERPKGSFSTLEIQRTEQGDSAMYLCASSLFPGRNTEAFFGQGTRLTVV.

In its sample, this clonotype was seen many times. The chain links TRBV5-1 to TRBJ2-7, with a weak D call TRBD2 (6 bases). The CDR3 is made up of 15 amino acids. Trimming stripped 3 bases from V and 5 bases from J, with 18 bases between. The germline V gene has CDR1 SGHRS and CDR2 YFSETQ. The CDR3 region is CASSSTWGDEDEQYF. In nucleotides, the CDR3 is TGCGCCAGCAGCTCCACCTGGGGGGATGAGGACGAGCAGTACTTC.

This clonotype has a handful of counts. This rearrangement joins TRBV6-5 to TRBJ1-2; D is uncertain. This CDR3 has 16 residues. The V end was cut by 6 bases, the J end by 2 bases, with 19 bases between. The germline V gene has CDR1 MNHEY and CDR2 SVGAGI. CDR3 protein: CASRRADGIKNYGYTF. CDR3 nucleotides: TGTGCCAGCAGGCGTGCGGACGGGATAAAAAACTATGGCTACACCTTC.

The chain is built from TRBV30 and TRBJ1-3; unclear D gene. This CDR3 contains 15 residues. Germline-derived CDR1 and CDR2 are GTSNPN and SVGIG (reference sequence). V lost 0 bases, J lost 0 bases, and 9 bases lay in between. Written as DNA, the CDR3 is TGTGCCTGGAGTGTACGGTCTCTCTCTGGAAACACCATATATTTT. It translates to CAWSVRSLSGNTIYF.

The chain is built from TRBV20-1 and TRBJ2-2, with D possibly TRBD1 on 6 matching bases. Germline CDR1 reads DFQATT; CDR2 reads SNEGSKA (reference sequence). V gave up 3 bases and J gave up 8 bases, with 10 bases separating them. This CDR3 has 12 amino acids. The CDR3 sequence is CSARRQEGELFF. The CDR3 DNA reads TGCAGTGCTAGGAGACAGGAGGGGGAGCTGTTTTTT.

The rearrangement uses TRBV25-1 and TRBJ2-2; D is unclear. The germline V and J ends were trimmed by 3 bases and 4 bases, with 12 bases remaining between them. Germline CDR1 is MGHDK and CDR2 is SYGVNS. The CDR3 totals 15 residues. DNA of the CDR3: TGTGCCAGCAGTGATCCGAAACATCTCACCGGGGAGCTGTTTTTT. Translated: CASSDPKHLTGELFF.

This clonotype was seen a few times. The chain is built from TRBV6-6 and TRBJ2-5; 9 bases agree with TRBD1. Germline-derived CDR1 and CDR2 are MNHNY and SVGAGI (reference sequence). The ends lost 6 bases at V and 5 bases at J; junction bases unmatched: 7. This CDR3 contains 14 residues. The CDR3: CASSPADRGETQYF. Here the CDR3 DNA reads TGTGCCAGCAGCCCCGCAGACAGGGGGGAGACCCAGTACTTC.

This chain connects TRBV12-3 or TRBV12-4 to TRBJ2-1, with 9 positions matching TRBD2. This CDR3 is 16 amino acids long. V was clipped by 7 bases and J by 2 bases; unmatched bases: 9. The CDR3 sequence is CASNGMAGGTYNEQFF. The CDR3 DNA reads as TGTGCCAGCAATGGGATGGCGGGGGGGACCTACAATGAGCAGTTCTTC.

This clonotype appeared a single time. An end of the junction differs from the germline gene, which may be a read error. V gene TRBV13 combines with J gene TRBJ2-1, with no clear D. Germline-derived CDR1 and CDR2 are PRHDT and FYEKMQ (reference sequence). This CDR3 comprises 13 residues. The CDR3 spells CASSLYSNNEQCF. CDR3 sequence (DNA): TGTGCCAGCAGCTTATATTCCAACAATGAGCAGTGCTTC.

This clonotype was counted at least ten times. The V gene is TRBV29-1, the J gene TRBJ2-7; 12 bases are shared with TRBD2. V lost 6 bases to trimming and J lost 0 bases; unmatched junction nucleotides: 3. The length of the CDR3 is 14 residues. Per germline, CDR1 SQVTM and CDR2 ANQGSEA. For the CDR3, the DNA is TGCAGCGTGCTACTAGCGGGAGGCTCCTACGAGCAGTACTTC. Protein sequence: CSVLLAGGSYEQYF.

CDR3 amino acids: CASSPGEVTQYF. The CDR3 nucleotides read TGTGCCAGCTCACCTGGAGAGGTCACGCAGTATTTT. V usage is TRBV18 and J usage is TRBJ2-3; D is undetermined. The V end lost 3 bases, the J end lost 9 bases, and 10 bases lay between the germline ends. CDR1 and CDR2 from the germline V gene are KGHSH and LQKENI. This CDR3 spans 12 amino acids.

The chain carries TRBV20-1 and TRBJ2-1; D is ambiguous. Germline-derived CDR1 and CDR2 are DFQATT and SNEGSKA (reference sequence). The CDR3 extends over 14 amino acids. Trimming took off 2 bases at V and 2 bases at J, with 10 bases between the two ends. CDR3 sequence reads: CSARPRRTYNEQFF. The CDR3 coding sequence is TGCAGTGCTAGACCACGGAGAACCTACAATGAGCAGTTCTTC.